Sequencing of this TCR beta chain was carried out in a study of cytomegalovirus exposure and HLA in healthy donors. The PCR contained 60 Vbeta and 13 Jbeta primers. Sequencing was performed with immunoSEQ multiplex PCR; in TCRdb, only in-frame clones are kept and a portion is missing. The sample carries some 200,000 clones, roughly 84% recorded once. This CDR3 comprises 17 residues. V trimming: 2 bases; J trimming: 2 bases; junction bases outside the gene matches: 3. CDR1 MRHNA and CDR2 SNTAGT come from the germline V gene. The chain recombines TRBV6-4 with TRBJ2-1; 13 positions match TRBD2. The sample comprised PBMCs. The source of this sequence is a boy aged 2 to 10 in good health and CMV-seronegative. This chain's CDR3 is CASSDETSGGPYNEQFF. The DNA for the CDR3 is TGTGCCAGCAGTGACGAGACTAGCGGGGGGCCCTACAATGAGCAGTTCTTC.